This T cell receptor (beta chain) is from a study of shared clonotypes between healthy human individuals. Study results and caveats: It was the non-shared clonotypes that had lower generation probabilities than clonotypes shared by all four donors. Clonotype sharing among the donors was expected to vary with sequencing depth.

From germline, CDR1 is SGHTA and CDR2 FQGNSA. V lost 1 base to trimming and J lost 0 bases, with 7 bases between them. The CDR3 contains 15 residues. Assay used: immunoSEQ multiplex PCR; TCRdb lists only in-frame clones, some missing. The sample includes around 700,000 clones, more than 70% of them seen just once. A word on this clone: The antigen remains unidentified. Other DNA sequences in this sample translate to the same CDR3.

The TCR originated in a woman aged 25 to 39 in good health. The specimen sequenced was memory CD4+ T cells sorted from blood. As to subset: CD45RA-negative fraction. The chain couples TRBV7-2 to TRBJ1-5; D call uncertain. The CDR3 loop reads CASSLDTLSNQPQHF. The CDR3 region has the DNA TGTGCCAGCAGCTTAGATACACTTAGCAATCAGCCCCAGCATTTT.